The 29 T cell receptor beta chains below were found in one sample sequenced in a study of identical twins. TCRdb reprocessed the 5' RACE reads via MiXCR and lists one record per CDR3 protein. The sample shows some 1,700,000 distinct CDR3 sequences, around 29% of them seen only once. The sequenced sample was cord blood. The origin of the receptors is a newborn girl in good health.

The genes are TRBV5-1 and TRBJ2-7; D unclear. V lost 1 base, J lost 1 base, and 9 bases lay in between. The CDR3 runs to 14 residues. Germline V CDR1 and CDR2: SGHRS, YFSETQ. CDR3 coding DNA: TGCGCCAGCAGCTTGACCACAGATTCCTACGAGCAGTACTTC. Amino acids: CASSLTTDSYEQYF.

This clonotype was picked up a small number of times. V and J are TRBV12-3 or TRBV12-4 and TRBJ2-7, with TRBD2 matching over 10 bases. V lost 6 bases, J lost 2 bases, and 7 bases stayed unmatched. The CDR3 is made up of 15 amino acids. The CDR3 coding sequence is TGTGCCAGCAGCCCGGGACTAGCGCCTACCTACGAGCAGTACTTC. Its protein product is CASSPGLAPTYEQYF.

This chain links TRBV28 with TRBJ2-7; D may correspond to TRBD1 or TRBD2 (5 bases each). V dropped 4 bases and J dropped 2 bases, with 12 bases sitting between them. This CDR3 contains 14 residues. Germline lookup yields CDR1 MDHEN and CDR2 SYDVKM. The chain's CDR3 is CASSSPGRTYEQYF. DNA of the CDR3: TGTGCCAGCAGTTCCCCGGGGCGTACCTACGAGCAGTACTTC.

V and J are TRBV5-6 and TRBJ2-3, with D possibly TRBD2 on 6 matching bases. CDR1 and CDR2 from the germline V gene are SGHDT and YYEEEE. Deletions cut 4 bases from V and 4 bases from J, with 13 bases between. The CDR3 length is 14 residues. In DNA, the CDR3 is TGTGCCAGCAGCGGGAGGAACCAGGCAGATACGCAGTATTTT. Protein product: CASSGRNQADTQYF.

The V gene is TRBV7-2, the J gene TRBJ1-1; D is ambiguous. Germline CDR1 reads SGHTA; CDR2 reads FQGNSA. This CDR3 contains 15 residues. The germline V and J ends were trimmed by 1 base and 1 base, with 10 bases remaining between them. CDR3 in DNA: TGTGCCAGCAGCTTAGTGAGACACCGGAACACTGAAGCTTTCTTT. As protein: CASSLVRHRNTEAFF. Full variable domain (remainder filled in from reference TRBV7-2 and TRBJ1-1): GAGVSQSPSNKVTEKGKDVELRCDPISGHTALYWYRQSLGQGLEFLIYFQGNSAPDKSGLPSDRFSAERTGGSVSTLTIQRTQQEDSAVYLCASSLVRHRNTEAFFGQGTRLTVV.

In the case of this clonotype: Mismatch with germline at one junction end may stem from a read error. The chain links TRBV3-1 to TRBJ2-5; 9 bases match TRBD1. CDR1 and CDR2 (germline): LGHDT, YNNKEL (reference sequence). The CDR3 totals 13 residues. This CDR3 reads CAGSLPDRGKQYF. In DNA, the CDR3 is TGTGCCGGCAGCCTACCAGACAGGGGGAAGCAGTACTTC.

This sequence joins TRBV4-2 and TRBJ2-2; D ambiguous. CDR1 and CDR2 (germline): LGHNA, YNFKEQ. This CDR3 comprises 16 residues. Trimming left V 0 bases short and J 1 base short, with 9 bases between. Here the CDR3 DNA reads TGTGCCAGCAGCCAAGATCTACCAGGGAACACCGGGGAGCTGTTTTTT. As protein: CASSQDLPGNTGELFF.

CDR3 nucleotides: TGCAGTGCGCTCCAGGGGGAGGGCAATCAGCCCCAGCATTTT. It specifies CSALQGEGNQPQHF. The rearrangement joins TRBV20-1 to TRBJ1-5, with 7 bases lining up with TRBD1. With V trimmed by 6 bases and J by 2 bases, 7 bases remained unmatched. Per germline, CDR1 DFQATT and CDR2 SNEGSKA (reference sequence). This CDR3 contains 14 residues.

The chain combines TRBV28 with TRBJ1-1; D possibly corresponds to TRBD1 (5 bases). This CDR3 has 16 residues. The germline V gene encodes CDR1 MDHEN and CDR2 SYDVKM. The V gene lost 5 bases and the J gene lost 2 bases, with 18 bases spanning the gap. CDR3 DNA sequence: TGTGCCAGCAGTCCCGTGAGGAGGGGCCACAACACTGAAGCTTTCTTT. Translating gives CASSPVRRGHNTEAFF.

This clonotype was counted a few times. This rearrangement joins TRBV29-1 to TRBJ1-2; D not certain. The CDR3 runs to 9 residues. The germline V gene has CDR1 SQVTM and CDR2 ANQGSEA. Trimming stripped 4 bases from V and 8 bases from J, with 5 bases between. CDR3 bases: TGCAGCGTTGGATGGGGCTACACCTTC. Translated: CSVGWGYTF.

The chain combines TRBV6-1 with TRBJ1-5; D is ambiguous. Germline V gives CDR1 MNHNS, CDR2 SASEGT. This CDR3 has 15 amino acids. Trimming shortened V by 3 bases and J by 6 bases, and 15 bases separated the two germline ends. CDR3 amino acids: CASSDVPGQFQPQHF. The CDR3 DNA follows: TGTGCCAGCAGTGACGTCCCTGGGCAGTTTCAGCCCCAGCATTTT.

The chain uses TRBV13 and TRBJ2-1; 9 bases are shared with TRBD2. The trim removed 5 bases at V and 8 bases at J, leaving 4 bases unmatched. The CDR3 is made up of 13 amino acids. Looked up from germline, CDR1 is PRHDT and CDR2 is FYEKMQ (reference sequence). CDR3 bases: TGTGCCAGCAGCGCTAGCGGGATCGATGAGCAGTTCTTC. Amino acid sequence: CASSASGIDEQFF.

This clonotype showed up just a few times. V is TRBV10-3 and J is TRBJ2-3, with 10 bases lining up with TRBD2. Trimming removed 3 bases from V and 7 bases from J; junction bases left unmatched: 7. This CDR3 comprises 15 residues. The germline V gene has CDR1 ENHRY and CDR2 SYGVKD. The CDR3 loop reads CAISDVPSGGYTQYF. CDR3 DNA sequence: TGTGCCATCAGTGATGTCCCTAGCGGGGGATATACGCAGTATTTT.

This clonotype was found many times. The chain combines TRBV29-1 with TRBJ2-7, with a possible D match to TRBD1 (5 bases). The germline gives CDR1 SQVTM, CDR2 ANQGSEA. The length of the CDR3 is 11 residues. The ends were cut back, 6 bases at V and 2 bases at J, with 8 bases in the middle. CDR3 DNA: TGCAGCGTGGACAAAACCTACGAGCAGTACTTC. Translated: CSVDKTYEQYF.

A few counts support this clonotype. The chain has TRBV7-9 and TRBJ1-1, with TRBD1 matching over 7 bases. CDR1 is SEHNR, CDR2 FQNEAQ, per germline (reference sequence). V lost 7 bases to trimming and J lost 3 bases; unmatched junction nucleotides: 5. The CDR3 has 13 amino acids. CDR3 residues: CASTHRGYTEAFF. CDR3 sequence (DNA): TGTGCCAGCACCCACAGGGGTTACACTGAAGCTTTCTTT.

This clonotype was detected only a few times. This chain links TRBV4-2 with TRBJ2-7; D might be TRBD1 (5 bases). The CDR3 is 12 residues long. V shed 4 bases and J shed 5 bases, with 9 bases lying between them. Germline V CDR1 and CDR2: LGHNA, YNFKEQ. The CDR3 region is CASSRQKDEQYF. DNA of the CDR3: TGTGCCAGCAGCCGACAGAAGGACGAGCAGTACTTC.

The chain uses TRBV4-2 and TRBJ2-7; D gene ambiguous. This CDR3 is 16 amino acids long. The germline CDR1 and CDR2 sequences are LGHNA and YNFKEQ. Trimming left V 0 bases short and J 0 bases short, with 12 bases between. DNA of the CDR3: TGTGCCAGCAGCCAAGATCTCCTTCAGAGCTCCTACGAGCAGTACTTC. Amino acid sequence: CASSQDLLQSSYEQYF.

The table lists this clonotype with a few counts. The CDR3 DNA sequence: TGCGCCAGCAGCCAATGGGCTAGCGGGAACAATGAGCAGTTCTTC. It encodes CASSQWASGNNEQFF. V gene TRBV4-1 combines with J gene TRBJ2-1; 9 positions match TRBD2. CDR3 size: 15 residues. Unmatched junction bases numbered 4, after V lost 2 bases and J lost 5 bases. CDR1 is MGHRA and CDR2 is YSYEKL in the germline V gene.

The chain carries TRBV12-3 or TRBV12-4 and TRBJ2-7; 10 bases are a match to TRBD2. This CDR3 region has 14 residues. Trimming at V came to 6 bases and at J to 2 bases, leaving 4 bases not matched to a gene. Here the CDR3 reads CASRSGTSAYEQYF. The CDR3 DNA follows: TGTGCCAGCAGGTCCGGGACTAGCGCCTACGAGCAGTACTTC.

This clonotype came up a few times. This chain joins TRBV20-1 and TRBJ2-3, with 9 bases lining up with TRBD2. This CDR3 has 17 amino acids. CDR1 and CDR2 from the germline V gene are DFQATT and SNEGSKA (reference sequence). J was trimmed by 0 bases and V by 0 bases; bases with no gene match: 7. The chain's CDR3 is CSARDPNGLASTDTQYF. CDR3 sequence (DNA): TGCAGTGCTAGAGACCCTAACGGACTAGCGAGCACAGATACGCAGTATTTT.

The chain carries TRBV11-2 and TRBJ2-1, with D perhaps matching TRBD1 (5 bases). The J call is doubtful: the DNA matches TRBJ2-7 better. In germline, CDR1 is SGHAT, CDR2 FQNNGV. The CDR3 is made up of 15 amino acids. CDR3 loop: CASSLVGQSYNEQYF. The CDR3, as DNA: TGTGCCAGCAGCTTAGTCGGACAATCCTACAATGAGCAGTACTTC.

This clonotype was observed a handful of times. This sequence joins TRBV12-3 or TRBV12-4 and TRBJ2-7; 7 bases line up with TRBD1. CDR3 size: 16 residues. The junction had 6 bases not matched to a gene; V was cut back by 1 base and J by 0 bases. The DNA of the CDR3 is TGTGCCAGCAGTTTAGGAGGGGCAGGGGGCTCCTACGAGCAGTACTTC. This codes for CASSLGGAGGSYEQYF.

CDR3 in DNA: TGCGCCAGCTGGGGGCTAGCGGGGGATACGCAGTATTTT. This codes for CASWGLAGDTQYF. The V and J genes are TRBV5-1 and TRBJ2-3, with TRBD2 identical over 9 bases. CDR1 SGHRS and CDR2 YFSETQ come from the germline V gene. The J segment lost 6 bases and the V segment lost 7 bases, leaving 6 bases of the junction unmatched. The CDR3 is 13 residues long.

On this clonotype itself: A much larger clone lies a single base off, so this may be a read error. The chain carries TRBV10-3 and TRBJ2-1; 13 bases fit TRBD2. This CDR3 region has 17 residues. J lost 3 bases, V lost 8 bases, and 10 bases had no gene match. The V gene's germline CDR1 is ENHRY and CDR2 SYGVKD. CDR3 sequence reads: CAIGRLAGGRFYNEQFF. DNA of the CDR3: TGTGCCATCGGTCGACTAGCGGGGGGCCGCTTCTACAATGAGCAGTTCTTC.

The rearrangement uses TRBV3-1 and TRBJ2-5; no definite D call. The length of the CDR3 is 13 residues. Germline lookup yields CDR1 LGHDT and CDR2 YNNKEL (reference sequence). V lost 4 bases and J lost 11, with 17 bases in between. The CDR3 nucleotides read TGTGCCAGCAGCCGAGAAATCCAATACGGGCAGTACTTC. This codes for CASSREIQYGQYF.

The V gene is TRBV29-1, the J gene TRBJ1-1, with D unresolved. This CDR3 region has 12 residues. The germline CDR1 and CDR2 sequences are SQVTM and ANQGSEA. V gave up 7 bases and J gave up 1 base, with 10 bases separating them. The CDR3 reads CSAKVQNTEAFF. CDR3 nucleotide sequence: TGCAGCGCTAAAGTCCAGAACACTGAAGCTTTCTTT.

As regards this clonotype: A much larger clone lies one base from this, so it may be a read error. The chain employs TRBV27 and TRBJ1-4; TRBD1 might be the D (5 bases). Germline loops: CDR1 MNHEY, CDR2 SMNVEV (reference sequence). The ends were cut back, 5 bases at V and 1 base at J, with 8 bases in the middle. The CDR3 totals 14 residues. CDR3 DNA sequence: TGTGCCAGCAGTGGAGGGGAAACTAATGAAAAACTGTTTTTT. Protein product: CASSGGETNEKLFF.

In its sample, this clonotype was seen once. In nucleotides, the CDR3 is TGTGCCAGCAGCCTATCGACTAGTCGGGAGACCCAGTTCTTC. It yields the protein CASSLSTSRETQFF. The rearrangement joins TRBV3-1 to TRBJ2-1, with D possibly TRBD2 on 6 matching bases. Germline values: CDR1 LGHDT, CDR2 YNNKEL (reference sequence). The CDR3 is 14 residues long. Trimming cost V 4 bases and J 13 bases, with 20 bases left between them.

There are a few counts of this clonotype. V and J are TRBV5-6 and TRBJ2-3; TRBD2 agrees at 8 bases. Per the germline V gene, CDR1 is SGHDT and CDR2 is YYEEEE. The trim removed 0 bases at V and 0 bases at J, leaving 12 bases unmatched. This CDR3 has 19 residues. In DNA form, the CDR3 reads TGTGCCAGCAGCTTGGTGGGTTGGGCTAGCGGGCCCAGCACAGATACGCAGTATTTT. As protein: CASSLVGWASGPSTDTQYF.